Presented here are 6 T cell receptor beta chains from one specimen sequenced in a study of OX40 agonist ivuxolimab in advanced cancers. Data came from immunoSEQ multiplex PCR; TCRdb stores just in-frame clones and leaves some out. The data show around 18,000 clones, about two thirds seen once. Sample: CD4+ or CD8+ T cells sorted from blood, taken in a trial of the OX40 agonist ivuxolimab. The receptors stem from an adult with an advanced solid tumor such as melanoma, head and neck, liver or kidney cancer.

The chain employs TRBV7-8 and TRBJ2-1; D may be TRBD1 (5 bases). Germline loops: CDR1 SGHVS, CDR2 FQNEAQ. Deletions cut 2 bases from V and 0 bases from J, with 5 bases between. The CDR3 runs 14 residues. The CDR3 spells CASSLQGSYNEQFF. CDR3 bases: TGTGCCAGCAGCTTACAGGGCTCCTACAATGAGCAGTTCTTC.

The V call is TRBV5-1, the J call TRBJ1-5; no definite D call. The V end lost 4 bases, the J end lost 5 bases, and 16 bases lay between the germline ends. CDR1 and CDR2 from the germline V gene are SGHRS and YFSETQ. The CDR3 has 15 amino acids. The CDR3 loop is CASSRGSGTDQPQHF. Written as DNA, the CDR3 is TGCGCCAGCAGCCGAGGGTCTGGAACTGATCAGCCCCAGCATTTT. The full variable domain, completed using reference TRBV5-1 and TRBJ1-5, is KAGVTQTPRYLIKTRGQQVTLSCSPISGHRSVSWYQQTPGQGLQFLFEYFSETQRNKGNFPGRFSGRQFSNSRSEMNVSTLELGDSALYLCASSRGSGTDQPQHFGDGTRLSIL.

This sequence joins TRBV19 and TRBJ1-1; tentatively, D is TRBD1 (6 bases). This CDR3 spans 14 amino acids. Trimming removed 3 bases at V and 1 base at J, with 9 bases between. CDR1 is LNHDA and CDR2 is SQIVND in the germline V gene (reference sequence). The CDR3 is CASSIAGANTEAFF. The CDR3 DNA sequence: TGTGCCAGTAGTATCGCAGGGGCGAACACTGAAGCTTTCTTT. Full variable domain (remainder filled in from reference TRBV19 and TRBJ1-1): DGGITQSPKYLFRKEGQNVTLSCEQNLNHDAMYWYRQDPGQGLRLIYYSQIVNDFQKGDIAEGYSVSREKKESFPLTVTSAQKNPTAFYLCASSIAGANTEAFFGQGTRLTVV.

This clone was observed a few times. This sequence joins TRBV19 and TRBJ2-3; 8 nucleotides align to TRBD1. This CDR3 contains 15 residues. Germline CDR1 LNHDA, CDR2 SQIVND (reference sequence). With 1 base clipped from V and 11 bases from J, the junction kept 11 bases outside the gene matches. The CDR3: CASSIGQGALLGQYF. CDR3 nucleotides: TGTGCCAGTAGTATAGGGCAGGGGGCCCTCCTTGGGCAGTATTTT.

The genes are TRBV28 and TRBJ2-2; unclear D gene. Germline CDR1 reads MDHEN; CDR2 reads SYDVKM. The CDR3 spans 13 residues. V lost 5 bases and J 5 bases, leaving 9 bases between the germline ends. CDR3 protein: CASSPLLTGELFF. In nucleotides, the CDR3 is TGTGCCAGCAGTCCTTTATTAACCGGGGAGCTGTTTTTT.

For the CDR3, the DNA is TGCGCCAGCAGCCAAATCCCTAGGGGACAGGGTTCTGAAGCTTTCTTT. Protein: CASSQIPRGQGSEAFF. The V call is TRBV4-1, the J call TRBJ1-1, with 9 bases that match TRBD1. Germline V lookup: CDR1 MGHRA, CDR2 YSYEKL. The length of the CDR3 is 16 residues. Trimming removed 2 bases from V and 6 bases from J; junction bases left unmatched: 10.